These 22 T cell receptor beta chains originate from one sample sequenced in a study of vaccination and CD4 T cells after COVID-19. Treatment: roughly 10-day PBMC culture with coronavirus spike peptide pools or control peptides (ViraFEST assay). The Oncomine TCR Beta short-read assay generated sequence data from the DNA of cultured CD4+ T cells. MiXCR was run by TCRdb on the PCR reads, yielding one entry per CDR3 protein. The repertoire includes approximately 8,800 distinct CDR3 sequences, about 63% of them detected once, and roughly 36% sits in the top ten. The antigens these receptors bind are not known. Specimen: CD4+ T cells from blood, cultured in vitro. These receptors all come from a human donor who had recovered from COVID-19.

V and J are TRBV6-1 and TRBJ1-1, with 8 nucleotides matching TRBD1. CDR1 is MNHNS, CDR2 SASEGT, per germline. This CDR3 is built from 16 residues. V dropped 6 bases and J dropped 8; count of bases not matched to a gene: 17. The CDR3 DNA sequence: TGTGCCAGCAGCCCCGGGACAGGATGGCAGGGGGGGGAAGCTTTCTTT. It translates to CASSPGTGWQGGEAFF.

The chain couples TRBV27 to TRBJ1-2, with no clear D. The germline V gene encodes CDR1 MNHEY and CDR2 SMNVEV (reference sequence). Trimming shortened V by 2 bases and J by 3 bases, and 7 bases separated the two germline ends. This CDR3 spans 13 amino acids. The CDR3 region is CASSLPGDYGYTF. The DNA of the CDR3 is TGTGCCAGCAGTTTACCAGGAGACTATGGCTACACCTTC.

The J gene is TRBJ1-2, the V gene TRBV25-1, with D maybe TRBD1 (5 bases). The CDR3 consists of 15 residues. CDR1 is MGHDK and CDR2 is SYGVNS in the germline V gene. The ends were cut back, 1 base at V and 0 bases at J, with 9 bases in the middle. This CDR3 reads CASSESWTTNYGYTF. The CDR3, as DNA: TGTGCCAGCAGTGAATCGTGGACAACTAACTATGGCTACACCTTC.

The chain couples TRBV25-1 to TRBJ1-2; D gene ambiguous. CDR1 and CDR2 from the germline V gene are MGHDK and SYGVNS. The CDR3 has 14 residues. Trimming pared 1 base from V and 4 bases from J, leaving 10 bases between. In DNA, the CDR3 is TGTGCCAGCAGTGAATCGTGGGCCTCCTATGGCTACACCTTC. Its translation is CASSESWASYGYTF.

In this sample, this clonotype turned up once. The gene calls are TRBV6-1 and TRBJ1-6, with 8 bases matching TRBD1. V was pared by 3 bases and J by 9 bases, with 4 bases of the junction left unmatched. The CDR3 length is 14 residues. The germline V gene encodes CDR1 MNHNS and CDR2 SASEGT. The CDR3 DNA reads TGTGCCAGCAGTGACGACAGGGGAAGTTCACCCCTCCACTTT. Amino acid sequence: CASSDDRGSSPLHF.

To note about this clonotype: One junction end disagrees with the germline gene, perhaps due to a read error. This chain's CDR3 is CSLYPQGVNDGYTF. CDR3 DNA sequence: TGCAGTCTCTACCCGCAGGGGGTTAACGATGGCTACACCTTC. This chain joins TRBV20-1 and TRBJ1-2, with 7 bases fitting TRBD1. The CDR3 is 14 residues long. Per germline, CDR1 DFQATT and CDR2 SNEGSKA (reference sequence).

The V and J genes are TRBV5-1 and TRBJ2-5; 8 positions match TRBD2. V lost 2 bases to trimming and J lost 5 bases; unmatched junction nucleotides: 5. The CDR3 runs 14 residues. The germline V gene has CDR1 SGHRS and CDR2 YFSETQ. CDR3 sequence reads: CASSFTTGGETQYF. The CDR3 nucleotides read TGCGCCAGCAGCTTTACGACGGGGGGGGAGACCCAGTACTTC.

This rearrangement joins TRBV20-1 to TRBJ1-5; TRBD1 matches at 9 bases. CDR3 length equals 14 residues. The V gene end was trimmed by 6 bases and the J gene end by 6 bases; junction bases not matched to a gene: 9. Germline V CDR1 and CDR2: DFQATT, SNEGSKA (reference sequence). The CDR3 reads CSARTGEGGQPQHF. CDR3 coding DNA: TGCAGTGCGAGGACAGGGGAAGGGGGTCAGCCCCAGCATTTT.

The CDR3 DNA is TGCGCCAGCAGTGGTGAGGGGGAGCAGTACTTC. Amino acids: CASSGEGEQYF. This chain links TRBV10-1 with TRBJ2-7; possibly TRBD1 or TRBD2 for D (5 bases each). From germline, CDR1 is WNHNN and CDR2 SYGVQD (reference sequence). Trimming shortened V by 4 bases and J by 7 bases, and 8 bases separated the two germline ends. The CDR3 is 11 amino acids.

This chain connects TRBV12-3 or TRBV12-4 to TRBJ1-2, with 7 bases matching TRBD1. Trimming removed 1 base from V and 6 bases from J; junction bases left unmatched: 11. The length of the CDR3 is 16 residues. The CDR3 is CASSLVEGAGRNGYTF. For the CDR3, the DNA is TGTGCCAGCAGTTTAGTGGAGGGGGCAGGAAGAAATGGCTACACCTTC.

V and J are TRBV19 and TRBJ1-6, with D uncertain. The germline CDR1 and CDR2 sequences are LNHDA and SQIVND (reference sequence). The length of the CDR3 is 17 residues. V lost 9 bases to trimming and J lost 4 bases, with 22 bases between them. CDR3 loop: CARAAGFSGRYNSPLHF. CDR3 coding DNA: TGTGCCAGGGCGGCGGGGTTCTCAGGCCGGTATAATTCACCCCTCCACTTT.

This clonotype was detected a few times. This chain uses TRBV5-4 with TRBJ2-1; D gene uncertain. The germline V and J ends were trimmed by 2 bases and 2 bases, with 11 bases remaining between them. From germline, CDR1 is SGHNT and CDR2 YYREEE (reference sequence). This CDR3 has 15 residues. CDR3 in DNA: TGTGCCAGCAGCTTTAAGCAGCAGCCCTACAATGAGCAGTTCTTC. Translation: CASSFKQQPYNEQFF.

The gene calls are TRBV6-1 and TRBJ2-7, with TRBD2 matching 8 bases. The CDR3 contains 16 residues. Germline loops: CDR1 MNHNS, CDR2 SASEGT. J was trimmed by 0 bases and V by 6 bases; bases with no gene match: 10. The CDR3 region is CASRDFGGGPSYEQYF. The CDR3 bases are TGTGCCAGCAGAGACTTTGGCGGGGGGCCCTCCTACGAGCAGTACTTC.

The CDR3 nucleotides read TGTGCCACCAGTGATAACGGGGCGACAGATACGCAGTATTTT. Its protein product is CATSDNGATDTQYF. The chain uses TRBV24-1 and TRBJ2-3; D may match TRBD1 or TRBD2 (5 bases each). Germline CDR1 is KGHDR and CDR2 is SFDVKD. V was trimmed by 3 bases and J by 3 bases, leaving 9 bases between them. The CDR3 runs 14 residues.

The chain carries TRBV15 and TRBJ1-5; D possibly corresponds to TRBD1 (5 bases). Germline lookup yields CDR1 LNHNV and CDR2 YYDKDF (reference sequence). V lost 6 bases, J lost 2 bases, and 11 bases lay in between. The CDR3 loop spans 14 amino acids. The CDR3 loop reads CATSGGMGNQPQHF. As DNA, the CDR3 is TGTGCCACCAGTGGGGGAATGGGCAATCAGCCCCAGCATTTT.

This chain joins TRBV4-2 and TRBJ1-6; no reliable D call. Per the germline V gene, CDR1 is LGHNA and CDR2 is YNFKEQ. Trimming pared 0 bases from V and 10 bases from J, leaving 4 bases between. CDR3 length equals 12 residues. CDR3 loop: CASSQDGSPLHF. For the CDR3, the DNA is TGTGCCAGCAGCCAAGACGGCTCACCCCTCCACTTT.

The chain links TRBV7-9 to TRBJ2-3, with TRBD2 as a possible D gene (5 bases). CDR3 length: 15 amino acids. The germline V gene encodes CDR1 SEHNR and CDR2 FQNEAQ (reference sequence). V shed 5 bases and J shed 5 bases, with 17 bases lying between them. The chain's CDR3 is CASSPPFREGDTQYF. The CDR3 bases are TGTGCCAGCAGCCCGCCGTTTCGAGAGGGAGATACGCAGTATTTT.

The chain recombines TRBV7-2 with TRBJ2-3; 14 positions agree with TRBD2. The CDR3 consists of 20 residues. Germline V gives CDR1 SGHTA, CDR2 FQGNSA. J was trimmed by 1 base and V by 5 bases; bases with no gene match: 14. The chain's CDR3 is CASSPSPTRLAGGRTDTQYF. Here the CDR3 DNA reads TGTGCCAGCAGCCCCAGCCCCACACGACTAGCGGGGGGGCGCACAGATACGCAGTATTTT.

This clonotype was observed a handful of times. J is TRBJ2-2 and V is TRBV20-1, with a possible D match to TRBD2 (6 bases). Germline values: CDR1 DFQATT, CDR2 SNEGSKA (reference sequence). Trimming took 3 bases from V and 3 from J, leaving 14 bases between them. The CDR3 length is 15 residues. CDR3 nucleotides: TGCAGTGCTAGTCGGGACCCGGGGGACACCGGGGAGCTGTTTTTT. Protein sequence: CSASRDPGDTGELFF.

The chain uses TRBV6-1 and TRBJ1-6; TRBD1 aligns across 9 bases. CDR3 length equals 16 residues. Germline CDR1 MNHNS, CDR2 SASEGT. Trimming removed 6 bases from V and 4 bases from J; junction bases left unmatched: 7. Here the CDR3 reads CASRPGQGIYNSPLHF. For the CDR3, the DNA is TGTGCCAGCAGACCGGGACAGGGAATTTATAATTCACCCCTCCACTTT.

V gene TRBV27 combines with J gene TRBJ1-6; perhaps TRBD1 as D (5 bases). Germline-derived CDR1 and CDR2 are MNHEY and SMNVEV (reference sequence). V was shortened by 7 bases and J by 9 bases, with 13 bases between the two germline ends. CDR3 length: 13 amino acids. The CDR3 here is CASTGQGGSPLHF. DNA of the CDR3: TGTGCCAGCACCGGGCAGGGAGGTTCACCCCTCCACTTT.

This chain uses TRBV6-1 with TRBJ2-7, with 9 nucleotides matching TRBD1. The CDR3 length is 13 residues. V was pared by 6 bases and J by 3 bases, with 3 bases of the junction left unmatched. Germline CDR1 is MNHNS and CDR2 is SASEGT. The CDR3 DNA sequence: TGTGCCAGCAGGGGGACAGGGCTCTACGAGCAGTACTTC. Encoded protein: CASRGTGLYEQYF.